This record looks at one T cell receptor (beta chain) sequence and its context. The table lists this clonotype with many counts. Its target antigen remains unknown. Per-nucleotide qualities are absent, and no much larger clonotype sits a single base away. This specimen belongs to a study of T cells in Graves' hyperthyroidism and ophthalmopathy (dated by TCRdb to 2018 to 2020). Describing the broader study: Peripheral blood samples were taken at initial diagnosis, before any treatment was given. To identify TCR V-J signatures that set the groups apart, the researchers used a discovery cohort of 90 to 100 patients, made up of approximately 43 with Graves' ophthalmopathy and some 56 with stable Graves' hyperthyroidism. An independent validation cohort of fewer than 20 hyperthyroidism patients and roughly 16 patients who later progressed to ophthalmopathy tested prospective prediction of ophthalmopathy. The roughly 91 discovery patients were randomly divided into training and test sets at a 7:3 ratio. In several Graves' hyperthyroidism patients, the study also compared T-cell repertoires from thyroid tissue with T-cell repertoires from blood. Once sampling was done, hyperthyroidism patients were given methimazole at a starting dose of 30 mg daily, whereas ophthalmopathy patients were given high-dose intravenous methylprednisolone. TCR Vbeta CDR3 sequencing of 135 peripheral blood samples (fewer than 45 ophthalmopathy, some 75 hyperthyroidism and approximately 17 progressor patients) is reported in the paper. The study at large found these results: No statistical method was used to fix the sample size in advance, and group allocation was not hidden from the investigators. Most expanded thyroid clonotypes (frequency above 0.001) were also detected in blood, suggesting blood repertoires may reflect thyroid immune responses. In cross-validation, a model built on a 13 V-J signature told ophthalmopathy apart from stable hyperthyroidism with less than 90% sensitivity and about 81% specificity, and in testing the same model reached 80%/75%. In validation, progression to ophthalmopathy was predicted by the model with around 71% sensitivity and 72.22% specificity, a median of approximately 7.1 months before onset.

In the ophthalmopathy patients, disease was moderately to severely active, with a Clinical Activity Score of 3 or more, a NOSPECS grade of 4 or more, and a duration of less than 3 months. Exclusion was applied to patients with uncontrolled infections, other autoimmune diseases, pregnancy or lactation. Diagnoses were based on clinical symptoms, serum thyroxine and TRAb, thyroid ultrasound and orbital computed tomography. PBMCs were isolated from about 9.1 ml of fresh peripheral blood by Ficoll-Paque density gradient centrifugation. Total RNA was extracted with Trizol reagent, and quality was checked on an Agilent 2100 Bioanalyzer. TCR beta CDR3 regions were amplified from RNA transcripts. The first round of RT-PCR for the TCR CDR3 was performed with the HTBI primer set and the Qiagen OneStep RT-PCR kit. Libraries were constructed in a second round of multiplex PCR, after which size selection and purification were carried out. Paired-end sequencing of the libraries was performed with 100 bp reads on an Illumina HiSeq2000. In the paper's pipeline: SOAPnuke was used to process the raw data, removing reads that contained adapters or uncalled bases, had a mean Phred below 15, or lacked an exact match to the constant primer or identifier. COPE v1.2.5 was used to merge the high-quality paired reads, and each unique nucleotide sequence was defined as a clonotype. MiTCR v1.1 was used to align the clonotypes against IMGT TRBV, TRBD and TRBJ reference segments. The analysis included only V-J combinations with a frequency above 0.0001, which together covered around 99% of the repertoires. A TCS score was defined as the ratio between F50 (clonal expansion) and ExV (chaos), using BLOSUM62-based TCRdist between CDR3 peptides within each V-J. Welch's t-statistics and random forest reduced 450 to 600 V-J features to 10 to 15, which were used in a naive Bayes classifier (R e1071). TCRdb reran the public reads through fastp at Q25 and MiXCR, keeping productive beta chains. Each entry merges the rows of one CDR3 protein and shows their most common DNA and genes. TCRdb, not the original authors, processed these V and J calls. For this sample there are 300,000 to 400,000 distinct CDR3 sequences; around 13% appear just once. The leading ten clones occupy 20% of the sample.

The TCR originated in a woman aged 30 to 39 with Graves' ophthalmopathy. The sequenced material came from blood.

The DNA is TGTGCCAGCAGTTTCGGGGGGGCGCTTGAAAAACTGTTTTTT. Its product reads: CASSFGGALEKLFF. This chain joins TRBV12-3 or TRBV12-4 to TRBJ1-4; the D region possibly corresponds to TRBD1 (6 bases align). The V end loses 3 bases and the J end loses 7 bases, and a stretch of 12 bases separates them. From its cysteine to its phenylalanine, the CDR3 spans 14 amino acids. Of all the DNA, just the CDR3 is kept, 42 bases in frame from base 1.